This passage covers 3 T cell receptor beta chains from one sample sequenced in a study of T cells in women clearing cervical HPV infection. Assay used: immunoSEQ multiplex PCR; TCRdb lists only in-frame clones, some missing. This sample's table has about 28,000 clones. Material: blood buffy coat. These receptors were collected from a woman between 18 and 69 years old with a cervical HPV16 infection that either progressed to CIN3+ or cleared (not recorded which).

Concerning this clone itself: The CDR3 end lies 3 residues beyond the end of the read and is filled in from the germline J gene. The chain couples TRBV5-8 to TRBJ2-2, with TRBD1 as a possible D gene (7 bases). V dropped 2 bases and J dropped 4 bases, with 9 bases sitting between them. The CDR3 is made up of 14 amino acids. The germline CDR1 and CDR2 sequences are SGHTS and YDEGEE. The CDR3 here is CASSFQGGTGELFF. The covered CDR3 bases are TGTGCCAGCAGCTTCCAGGGGGGCACCGGGGAG.

A word on this clone: From the germline J gene comes the end of the CDR3, since the read stops 3 residues before it. The rearrangement links TRBV20-1 to TRBJ1-4; 8 bases map to TRBD1. CDR3 length: 12 amino acids. Trimming cost V 8 bases and J 4 bases; bases outside gene matches: 3. The germline gives CDR1 DFQATT, CDR2 SNEGSKA (reference sequence). The covered CDR3 bases are TGCAGTATGACAGGGGATAATGAAAAA. It is translated as CSMTGDNEK. The complete CDR3 protein is CSMTGDNEKLFF.

Comments on this clone: With the read ending 3 residues before the CDR3 end, the germline J gene is used to fill in that end. The chain is built from TRBV18 and TRBJ2-4; the match to TRBD2 covers 7 bases. The germline V gene encodes CDR1 KGHSH and CDR2 LQKENI. CDR3 length equals 15 residues. The chain's CDR3 is CASSPPAGTNYGQYF. The sequenced CDR3 bases are TGTGCCAGCTCACCACCAGCAGGGACTAACTATGGT.